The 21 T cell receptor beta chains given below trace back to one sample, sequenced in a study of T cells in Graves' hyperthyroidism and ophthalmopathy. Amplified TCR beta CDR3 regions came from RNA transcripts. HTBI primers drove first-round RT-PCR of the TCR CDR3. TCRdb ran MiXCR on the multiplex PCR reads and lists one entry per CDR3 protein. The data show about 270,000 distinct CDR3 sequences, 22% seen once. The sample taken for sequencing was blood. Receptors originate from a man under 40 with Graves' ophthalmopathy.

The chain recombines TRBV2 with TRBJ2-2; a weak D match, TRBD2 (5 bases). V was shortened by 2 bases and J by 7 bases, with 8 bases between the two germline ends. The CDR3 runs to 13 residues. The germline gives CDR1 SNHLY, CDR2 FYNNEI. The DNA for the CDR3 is TGTGCCAGCAGTGAATTCGGGATCGGGGAGCTGTTTTTT. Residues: CASSEFGIGELFF. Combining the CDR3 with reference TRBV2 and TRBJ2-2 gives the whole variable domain EPEVTQTPSHQVTQMGQEVILRCVPISNHLYFYWYRQILGQKVEFLVSFYNNEISEKSEIFDDQFSVERPDGSNFTLKIRSTKLEDSAMYFCASSEFGIGELFFGEGSRLTVL.

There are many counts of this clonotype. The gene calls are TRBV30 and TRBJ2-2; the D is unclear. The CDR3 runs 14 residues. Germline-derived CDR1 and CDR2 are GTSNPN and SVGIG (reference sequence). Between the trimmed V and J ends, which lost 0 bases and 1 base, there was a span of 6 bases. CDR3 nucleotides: TGTGCCTGGAGTGTTGGAGAGAACACCGGGGAGCTGTTTTTT. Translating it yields CAWSVGENTGELFF.

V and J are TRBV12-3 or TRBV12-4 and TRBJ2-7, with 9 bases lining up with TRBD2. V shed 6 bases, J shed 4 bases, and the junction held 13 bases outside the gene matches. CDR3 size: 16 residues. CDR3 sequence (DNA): TGTGCCAGCAGATCGCGGGGGGATAGCGGGAGTTACGAGCAGTACTTC. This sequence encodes CASRSRGDSGSYEQYF.

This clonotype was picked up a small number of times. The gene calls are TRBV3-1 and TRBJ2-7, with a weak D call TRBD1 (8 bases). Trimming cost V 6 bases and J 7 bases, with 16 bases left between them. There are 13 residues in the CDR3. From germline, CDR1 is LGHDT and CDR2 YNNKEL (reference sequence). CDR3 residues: CASSGGQGGEQYF. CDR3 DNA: TGTGCCAGCAGTGGCGGACAGGGAGGGGAGCAGTACTTC.

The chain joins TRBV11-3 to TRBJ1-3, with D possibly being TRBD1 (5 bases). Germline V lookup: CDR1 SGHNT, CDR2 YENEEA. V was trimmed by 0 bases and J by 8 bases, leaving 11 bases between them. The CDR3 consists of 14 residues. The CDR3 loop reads CASSLEPGAHTIYF. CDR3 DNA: TGTGCCAGCAGCTTAGAACCTGGGGCGCACACCATATATTTT. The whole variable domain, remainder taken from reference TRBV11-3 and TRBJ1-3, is EAGVVQSPRYKIIEKKQPVAFWCNPISGHNTLYWYLQNLGQGPELLIRYENEEAVDDSQLPKDRFSAERLKGVDSTLKIQPAELGDSAVYLCASSLEPGAHTIYFGEGSWLTVV.

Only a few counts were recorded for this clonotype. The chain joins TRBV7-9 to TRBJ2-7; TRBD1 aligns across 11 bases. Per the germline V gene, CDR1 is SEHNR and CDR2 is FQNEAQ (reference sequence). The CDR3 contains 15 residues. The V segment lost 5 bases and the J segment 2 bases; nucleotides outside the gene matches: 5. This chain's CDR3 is CASSVGTGGPYEQYF. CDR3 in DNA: TGTGCCAGCAGCGTCGGGACAGGGGGTCCCTACGAGCAGTACTTC.

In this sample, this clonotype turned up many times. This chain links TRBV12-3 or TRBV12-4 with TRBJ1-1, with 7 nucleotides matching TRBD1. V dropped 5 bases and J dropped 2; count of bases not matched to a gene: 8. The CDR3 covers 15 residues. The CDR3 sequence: CASSPNRGGNTEAFF. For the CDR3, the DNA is TGTGCCAGCAGTCCAAACAGGGGAGGAAACACTGAAGCTTTCTTT.

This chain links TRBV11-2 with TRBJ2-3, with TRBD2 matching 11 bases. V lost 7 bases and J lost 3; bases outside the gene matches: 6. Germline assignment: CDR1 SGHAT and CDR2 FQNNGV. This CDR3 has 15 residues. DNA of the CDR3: TGTGCCAGCATCGGGACTAGCGGAAAAACAGATACGCAGTATTTT. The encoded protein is CASIGTSGKTDTQYF.

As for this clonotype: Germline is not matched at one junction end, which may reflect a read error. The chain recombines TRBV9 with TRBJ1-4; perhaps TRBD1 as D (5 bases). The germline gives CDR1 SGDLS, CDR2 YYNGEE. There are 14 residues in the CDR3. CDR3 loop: CASSVGTTNEELFF. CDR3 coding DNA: TGTGCCAGCAGCGTAGGGACAACTAATGAAGAACTGTTTTTT.

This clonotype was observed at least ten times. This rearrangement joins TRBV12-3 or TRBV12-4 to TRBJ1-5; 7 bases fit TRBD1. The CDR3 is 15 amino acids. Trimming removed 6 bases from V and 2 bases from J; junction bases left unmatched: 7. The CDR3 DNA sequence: TGTGCCAGCAGACCTACAGGGGAACGCAATCAGCCCCAGCATTTT. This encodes CASRPTGERNQPQHF.

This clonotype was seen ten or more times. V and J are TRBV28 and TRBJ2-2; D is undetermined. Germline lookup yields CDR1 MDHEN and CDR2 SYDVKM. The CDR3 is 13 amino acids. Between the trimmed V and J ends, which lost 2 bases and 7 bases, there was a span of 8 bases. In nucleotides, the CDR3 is TGTGCCAGCAGTTTAGGAACTCGCGGGGAGCTGTTTTTT. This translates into CASSLGTRGELFF.

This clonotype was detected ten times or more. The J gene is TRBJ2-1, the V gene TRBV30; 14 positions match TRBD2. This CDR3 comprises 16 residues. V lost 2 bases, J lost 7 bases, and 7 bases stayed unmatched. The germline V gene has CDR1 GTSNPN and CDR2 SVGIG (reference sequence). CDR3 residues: CAWSQGLAGVGNEQFF. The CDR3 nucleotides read TGTGCCTGGAGTCAGGGACTAGCGGGAGTAGGTAATGAGCAGTTCTTC.

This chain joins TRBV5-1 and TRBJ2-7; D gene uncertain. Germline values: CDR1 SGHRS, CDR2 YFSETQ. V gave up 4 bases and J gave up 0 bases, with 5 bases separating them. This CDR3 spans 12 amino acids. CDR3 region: CASSVDSYEQYF. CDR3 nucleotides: TGCGCCAGCAGCGTGGACTCCTACGAGCAGTACTTC.

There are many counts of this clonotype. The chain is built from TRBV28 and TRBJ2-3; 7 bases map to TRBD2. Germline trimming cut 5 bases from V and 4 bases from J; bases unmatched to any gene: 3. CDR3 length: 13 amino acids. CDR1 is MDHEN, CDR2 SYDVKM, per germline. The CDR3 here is CASSRLAADTQYF. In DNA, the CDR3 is TGTGCCAGCAGTAGACTAGCCGCAGATACGCAGTATTTT.

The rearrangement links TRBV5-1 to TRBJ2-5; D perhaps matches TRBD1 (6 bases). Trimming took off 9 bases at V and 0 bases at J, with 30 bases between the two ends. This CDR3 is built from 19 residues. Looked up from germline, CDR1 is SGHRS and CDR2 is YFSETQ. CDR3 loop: CATHTKRPQGPLYQETQYF. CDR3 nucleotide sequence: TGCGCCACTCACACTAAACGACCACAGGGCCCCTTGTACCAAGAGACCCAGTACTTC.

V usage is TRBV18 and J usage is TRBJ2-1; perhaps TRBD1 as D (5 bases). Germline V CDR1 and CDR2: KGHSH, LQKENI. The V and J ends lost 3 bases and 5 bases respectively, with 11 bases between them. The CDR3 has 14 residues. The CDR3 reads CASSPRQRNNEQFF. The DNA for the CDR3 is TGTGCCAGCTCACCGCGACAGAGAAACAATGAGCAGTTCTTC.

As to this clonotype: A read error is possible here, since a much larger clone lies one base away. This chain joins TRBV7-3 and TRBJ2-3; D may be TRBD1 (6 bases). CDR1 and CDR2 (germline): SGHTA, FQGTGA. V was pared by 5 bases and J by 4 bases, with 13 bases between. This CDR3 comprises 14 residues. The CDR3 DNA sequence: TGTGCCAGCAGCGAACAGGGTATATCAGATACGCAGTATTTT. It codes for CASSEQGISDTQYF.

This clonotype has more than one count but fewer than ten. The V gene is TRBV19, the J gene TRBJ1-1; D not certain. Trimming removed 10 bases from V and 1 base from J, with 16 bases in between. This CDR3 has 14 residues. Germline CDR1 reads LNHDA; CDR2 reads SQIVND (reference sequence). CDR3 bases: TGTGCCACCACGCTTGGTCGGACGAACACTGAAGCTTTCTTT. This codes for CATTLGRTNTEAFF. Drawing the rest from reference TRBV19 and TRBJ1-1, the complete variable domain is DGGITQSPKYLFRKEGQNVTLSCEQNLNHDAMYWYRQDPGQGLRLIYYSQIVNDFQKGDIAEGYSVSREKKESFPLTVTSAQKNPTAFYLCATTLGRTNTEAFFGQGTRLTVV.

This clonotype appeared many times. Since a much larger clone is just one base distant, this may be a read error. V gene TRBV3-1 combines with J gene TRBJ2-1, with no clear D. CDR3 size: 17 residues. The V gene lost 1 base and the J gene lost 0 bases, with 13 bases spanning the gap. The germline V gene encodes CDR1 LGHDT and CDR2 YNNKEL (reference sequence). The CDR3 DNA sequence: TGTGCCAGCAGCCAAGGATCCGAGGCCCCCTCCTACAATGAGCAGTTCTTC. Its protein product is CASSQGSEAPSYNEQFF.

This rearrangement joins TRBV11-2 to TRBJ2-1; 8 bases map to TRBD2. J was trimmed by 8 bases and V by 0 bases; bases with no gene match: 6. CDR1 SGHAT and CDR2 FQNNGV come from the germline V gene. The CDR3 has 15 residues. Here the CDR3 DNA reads TGTGCCAGCAGCTTAGAGCGGGGGGCGATGGATGAGCAGTTCTTC. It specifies CASSLERGAMDEQFF.

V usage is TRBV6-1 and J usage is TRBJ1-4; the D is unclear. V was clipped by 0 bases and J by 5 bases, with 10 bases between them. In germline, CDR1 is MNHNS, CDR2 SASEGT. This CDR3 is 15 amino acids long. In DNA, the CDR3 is TGTGCCAGCAGTGAAGCAGAATACGGGAATGAAAAACTGTTTTTT. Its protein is CASSEAEYGNEKLFF.